This T cell receptor (beta chain) was sequenced in a study of T cell responses to AZD1222 COVID-19 vaccine. The protocol was immunoSEQ multiplex PCR, while the TCRdb copy is restricted to in-frame clones and leaves out a portion. The data contain fewer than 300,000 clones, approximately 93% of them singletons. This clone showed up just a few times. The ends lost 1 base at V and 5 bases at J; junction bases unmatched: 4. This CDR3 region has 15 residues. The germline gives CDR1 MGHRA, CDR2 YSYEKL. V usage is TRBV4-1 and J usage is TRBJ2-1, with TRBD1 matching over 8 bases. Sequenced material: peripheral blood, taken on day 0 of AZD1222 vaccination. The TCR was taken from an adult in good health. DNA of the CDR3: TGCGCCAGCAGCCAAGTTTTGGGACAGGACAATGAGCAGTTCTTC. Its translation is CASSQVLGQDNEQFF.